This entry is about one T cell receptor beta chain. Its specificity is unknown. The V gene lost 0 bases and the J gene lost 6 bases, with 17 bases spanning the gap. The germline CDR1 and CDR2 sequences are KGHSH and LQKENI. The CDR3 loop spans 16 amino acids. This record comes from a study of OX40 agonist ivuxolimab in advanced cancers. Points from the study as a whole: Certain nonresponders additionally had low normalized T-cell clonal expansion.

TCRdb's table, derived via immunoSEQ multiplex PCR, lists solely in-frame clones and lacks some. The sample contains about 50,000 clones, about 80% of which appear only once. The specimen comprised CD4+ or CD8+ T cells sorted from blood, sampled in a trial of the OX40 agonist ivuxolimab. The chain recombines TRBV18 with TRBJ1-2; TRBD1 is a possible D gene (6 bases). The sequence derives from an adult with an advanced solid tumor such as melanoma, head and neck, liver or kidney cancer. CDR3 protein: CASSPPSPTGFNGYTF. The CDR3 DNA is TGTGCCAGCTCACCACCATCACCTACAGGGTTCAATGGCTACACCTTC.